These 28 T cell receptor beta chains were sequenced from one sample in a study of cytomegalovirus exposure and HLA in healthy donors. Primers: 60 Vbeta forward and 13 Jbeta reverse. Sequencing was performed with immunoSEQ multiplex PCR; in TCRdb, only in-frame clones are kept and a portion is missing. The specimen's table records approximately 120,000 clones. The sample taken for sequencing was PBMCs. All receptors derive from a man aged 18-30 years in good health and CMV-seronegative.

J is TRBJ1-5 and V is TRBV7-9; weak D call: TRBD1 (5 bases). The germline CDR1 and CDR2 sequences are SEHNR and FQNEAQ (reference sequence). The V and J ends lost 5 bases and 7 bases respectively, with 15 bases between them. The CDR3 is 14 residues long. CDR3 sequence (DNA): TGTGCCAGCAGCCCGACTGGGGGGGGACAGCCCCAGCATTTT. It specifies CASSPTGGGQPQHF.

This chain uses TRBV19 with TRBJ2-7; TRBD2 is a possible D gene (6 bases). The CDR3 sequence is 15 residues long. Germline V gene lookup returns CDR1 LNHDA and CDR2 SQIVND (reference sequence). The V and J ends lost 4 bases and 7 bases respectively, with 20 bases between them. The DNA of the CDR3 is TGTGCCAGTAGTACGCGGGACTCCGGATCGCGAGAGCAGTACTTC. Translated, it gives CASSTRDSGSREQYF. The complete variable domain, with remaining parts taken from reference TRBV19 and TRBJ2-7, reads DGGITQSPKYLFRKEGQNVTLSCEQNLNHDAMYWYRQDPGQGLRLIYYSQIVNDFQKGDIAEGYSVSREKKESFPLTVTSAQKNPTAFYLCASSTRDSGSREQYFGPGTRLTVT.

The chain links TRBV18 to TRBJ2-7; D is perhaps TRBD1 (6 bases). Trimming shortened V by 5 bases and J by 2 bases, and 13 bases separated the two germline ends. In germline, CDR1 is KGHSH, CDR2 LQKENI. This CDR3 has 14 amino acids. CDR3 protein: CASSGTGSTYEQYF. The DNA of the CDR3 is TGTGCCAGCTCAGGTACAGGGTCTACCTACGAGCAGTACTTC. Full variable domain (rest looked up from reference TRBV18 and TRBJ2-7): NAGVMQNPRHLVRRRGQEARLRCSPMKGHSHVYWYRQLPEEGLKFMVYLQKENIIDESGMPKERFSAEFPKEGPSILRIQQVVRGDSAAYFCASSGTGSTYEQYFGPGTRLTVT.

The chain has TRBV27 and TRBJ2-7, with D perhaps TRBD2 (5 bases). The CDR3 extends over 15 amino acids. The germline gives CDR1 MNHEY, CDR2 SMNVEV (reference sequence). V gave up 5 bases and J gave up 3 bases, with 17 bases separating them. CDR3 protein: CASSPAAGSFYEQYF. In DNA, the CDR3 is TGTGCCAGCAGTCCCGCCGCGGGTTCGTTCTACGAGCAGTACTTC.

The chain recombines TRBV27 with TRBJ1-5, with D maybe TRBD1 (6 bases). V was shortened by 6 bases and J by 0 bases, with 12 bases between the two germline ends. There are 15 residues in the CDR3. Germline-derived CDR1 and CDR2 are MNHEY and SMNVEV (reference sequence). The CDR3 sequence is CASRTDSYSNQPQHF. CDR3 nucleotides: TGTGCCAGCAGGACGGACAGCTATAGCAATCAGCCCCAGCATTTT.

The chain's CDR3 is CASSKGGQGNTEAFF. In nucleotides, the CDR3 is TGTGCCAGCAGTAAAGGGGGGCAAGGGAACACTGAAGCTTTCTTT. The rearrangement uses TRBV6-1 and TRBJ1-1; tentative D call: TRBD1 (6 bases). The CDR3 sequence is 15 residues long. V lost 5 bases, J lost 1 base, and 14 bases lay in between. CDR1 and CDR2 from the germline V gene are MNHNS and SASEGT.

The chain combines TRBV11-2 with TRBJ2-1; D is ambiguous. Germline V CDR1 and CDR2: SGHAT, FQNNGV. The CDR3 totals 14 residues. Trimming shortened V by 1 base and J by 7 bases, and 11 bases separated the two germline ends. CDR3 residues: CASSLAPVQNEQFF. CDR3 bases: TGTGCCAGCAGCTTAGCCCCAGTTCAGAATGAGCAGTTCTTC.

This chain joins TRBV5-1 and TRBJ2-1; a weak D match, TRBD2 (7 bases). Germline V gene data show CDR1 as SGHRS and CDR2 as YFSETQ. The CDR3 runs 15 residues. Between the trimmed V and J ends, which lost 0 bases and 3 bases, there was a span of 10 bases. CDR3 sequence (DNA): TGCGCCAGCAGCTTGGTGGGGGGGCTCTACAATGAGCAGTTCTTC. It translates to CASSLVGGLYNEQFF.

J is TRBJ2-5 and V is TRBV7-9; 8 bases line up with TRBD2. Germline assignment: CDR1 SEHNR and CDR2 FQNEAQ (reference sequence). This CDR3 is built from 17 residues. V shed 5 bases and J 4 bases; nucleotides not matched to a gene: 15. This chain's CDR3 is CASSPSRSGSGGETQYF. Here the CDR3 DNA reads TGTGCCAGCAGCCCCTCTAGGAGCGGGAGTGGTGGAGAGACCCAGTACTTC.

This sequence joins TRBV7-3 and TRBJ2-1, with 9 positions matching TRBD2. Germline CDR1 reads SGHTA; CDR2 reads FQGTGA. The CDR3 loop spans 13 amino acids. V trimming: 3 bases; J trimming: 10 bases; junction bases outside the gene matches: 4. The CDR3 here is CASSFLTSGEQFF. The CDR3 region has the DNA TGTGCCAGCAGCTTTCTGACTAGCGGAGAGCAGTTCTTC.

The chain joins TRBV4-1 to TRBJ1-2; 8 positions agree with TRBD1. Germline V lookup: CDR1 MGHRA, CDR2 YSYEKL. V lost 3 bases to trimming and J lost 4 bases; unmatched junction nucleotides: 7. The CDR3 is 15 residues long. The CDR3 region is CASSQNDRGAYGYTF. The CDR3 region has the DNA TGCGCCAGCAGCCAGAACGACAGGGGTGCCTATGGCTACACCTTC.

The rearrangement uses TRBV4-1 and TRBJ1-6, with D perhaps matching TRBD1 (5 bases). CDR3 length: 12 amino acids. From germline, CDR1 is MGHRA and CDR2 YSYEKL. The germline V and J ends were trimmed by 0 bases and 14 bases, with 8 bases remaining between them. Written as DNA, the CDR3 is TGCGCCAGCAGCCAAGATCTAGGGGCCCTCCACTTT. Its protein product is CASSQDLGALHF.

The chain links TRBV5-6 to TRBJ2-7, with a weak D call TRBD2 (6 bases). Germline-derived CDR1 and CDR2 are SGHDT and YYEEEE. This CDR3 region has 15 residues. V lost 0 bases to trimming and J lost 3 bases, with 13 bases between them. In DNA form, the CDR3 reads TGTGCCAGCAGCTTGGGGGGAACGGGAGTCTACGAGCAGTACTTC. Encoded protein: CASSLGGTGVYEQYF.

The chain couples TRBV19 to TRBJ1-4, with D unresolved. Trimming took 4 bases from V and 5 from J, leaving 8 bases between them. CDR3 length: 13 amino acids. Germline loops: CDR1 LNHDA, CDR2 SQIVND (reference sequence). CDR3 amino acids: CASSRQNNEKLFF. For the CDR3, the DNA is TGTGCCAGTAGTAGGCAGAACAATGAAAAACTGTTTTTT.

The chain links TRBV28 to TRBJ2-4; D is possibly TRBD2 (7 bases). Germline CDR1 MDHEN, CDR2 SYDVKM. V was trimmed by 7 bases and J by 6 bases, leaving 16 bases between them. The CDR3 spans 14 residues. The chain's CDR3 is CASNNGGLGNIQYF. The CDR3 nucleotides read TGTGCCAGCAACAACGGGGGGCTCGGAAACATTCAGTACTTC.

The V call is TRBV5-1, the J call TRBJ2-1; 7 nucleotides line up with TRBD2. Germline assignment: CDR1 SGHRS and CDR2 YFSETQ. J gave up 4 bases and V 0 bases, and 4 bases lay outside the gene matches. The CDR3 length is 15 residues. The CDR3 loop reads CASSLEVAGYNEQFF. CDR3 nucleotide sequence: TGCGCCAGCAGCTTGGAGGTAGCGGGTTACAATGAGCAGTTCTTC.

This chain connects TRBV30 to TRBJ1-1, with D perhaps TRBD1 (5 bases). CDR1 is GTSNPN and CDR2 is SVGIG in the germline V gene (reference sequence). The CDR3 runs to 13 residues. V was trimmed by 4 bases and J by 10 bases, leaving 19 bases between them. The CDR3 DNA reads TGTGCCTGGAATTTAGCGGGGGGACCTGGAGCTTTCTTT. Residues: CAWNLAGGPGAFF.

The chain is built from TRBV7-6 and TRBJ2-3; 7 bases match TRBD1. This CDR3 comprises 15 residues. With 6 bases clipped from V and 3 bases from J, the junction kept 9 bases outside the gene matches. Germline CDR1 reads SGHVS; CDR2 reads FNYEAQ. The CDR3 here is CASRPTGLGTDTQYF. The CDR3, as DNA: TGTGCCAGCAGACCGACAGGGTTGGGAACAGATACGCAGTATTTT.

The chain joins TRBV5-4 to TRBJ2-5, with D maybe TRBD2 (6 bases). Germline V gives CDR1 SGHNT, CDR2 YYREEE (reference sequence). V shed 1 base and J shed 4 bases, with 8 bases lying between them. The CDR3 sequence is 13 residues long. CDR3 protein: CASSLWGGETQYF. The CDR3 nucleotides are TGTGCCAGCAGCTTGTGGGGAGGAGAGACCCAGTACTTC.

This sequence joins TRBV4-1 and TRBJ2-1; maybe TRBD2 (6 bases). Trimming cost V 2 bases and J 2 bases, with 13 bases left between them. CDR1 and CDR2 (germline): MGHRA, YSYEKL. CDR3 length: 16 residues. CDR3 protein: CASSQSDRGTYNEQFF. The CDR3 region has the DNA TGCGCCAGCAGCCAAAGTGACCGGGGGACCTACAATGAGCAGTTCTTC.

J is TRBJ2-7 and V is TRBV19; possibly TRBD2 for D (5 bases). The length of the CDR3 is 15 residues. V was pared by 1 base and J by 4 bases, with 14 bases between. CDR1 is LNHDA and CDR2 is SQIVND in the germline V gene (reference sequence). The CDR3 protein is CASSIGYGGEYEQYF. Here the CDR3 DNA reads TGTGCCAGTAGTATAGGTTACGGTGGGGAGTACGAGCAGTACTTC.

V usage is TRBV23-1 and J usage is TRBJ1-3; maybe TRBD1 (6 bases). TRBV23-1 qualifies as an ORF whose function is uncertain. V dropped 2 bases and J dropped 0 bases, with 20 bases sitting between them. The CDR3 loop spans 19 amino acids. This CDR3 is CASSQGNWWGLGSGNTIYF. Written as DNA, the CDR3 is TGCGCCAGCAGTCAAGGGAACTGGTGGGGGCTTGGCTCTGGAAACACCATATATTTT.

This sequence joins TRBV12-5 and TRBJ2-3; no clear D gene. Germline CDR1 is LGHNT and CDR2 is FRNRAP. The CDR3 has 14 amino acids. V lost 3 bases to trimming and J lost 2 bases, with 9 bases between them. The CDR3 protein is CASGLIYPTDTQYF. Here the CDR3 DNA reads TGTGCTAGTGGTTTAATTTATCCCACAGATACGCAGTATTTT.

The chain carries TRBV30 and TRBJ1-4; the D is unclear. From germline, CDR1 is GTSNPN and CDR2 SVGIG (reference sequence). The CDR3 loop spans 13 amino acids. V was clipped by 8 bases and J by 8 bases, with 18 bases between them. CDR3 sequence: CAGDPGVEEKLFF. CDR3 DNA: TGTGCCGGGGATCCGGGAGTGGAAGAAAAACTGTTTTTT.

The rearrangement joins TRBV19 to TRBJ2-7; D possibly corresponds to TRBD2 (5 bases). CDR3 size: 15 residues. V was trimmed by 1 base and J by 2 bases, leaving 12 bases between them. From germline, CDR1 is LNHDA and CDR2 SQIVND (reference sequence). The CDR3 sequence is CASSIGPGSTYEQYF. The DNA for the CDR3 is TGTGCCAGTAGTATAGGACCGGGATCCACCTACGAGCAGTACTTC.

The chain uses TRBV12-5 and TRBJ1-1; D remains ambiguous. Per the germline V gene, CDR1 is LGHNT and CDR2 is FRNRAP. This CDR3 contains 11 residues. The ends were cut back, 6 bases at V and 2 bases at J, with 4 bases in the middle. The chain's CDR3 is CASGYNTEAFF. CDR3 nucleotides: TGTGCTAGTGGCTATAACACTGAAGCTTTCTTT.

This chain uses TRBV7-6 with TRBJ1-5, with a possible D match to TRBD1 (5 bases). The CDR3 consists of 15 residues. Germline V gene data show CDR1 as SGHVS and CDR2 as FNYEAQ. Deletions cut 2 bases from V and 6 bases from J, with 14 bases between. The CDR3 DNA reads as TGTGCCAGCAGCTTACTCTTGGGGGGTGGTCAGCCCCAGCATTTT. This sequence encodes CASSLLLGGGQPQHF.

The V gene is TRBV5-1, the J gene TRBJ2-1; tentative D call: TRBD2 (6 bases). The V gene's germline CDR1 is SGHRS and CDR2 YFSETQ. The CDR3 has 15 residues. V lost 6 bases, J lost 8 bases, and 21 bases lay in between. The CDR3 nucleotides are TGCGCCAGCACCTTCGGAGGGTTGGAAGTCGATGAGCAGTTCTTC. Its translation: CASTFGGLEVDEQFF.